Sequencing of this T cell receptor (beta chain) was carried out in a study of T cell repertoires in cytomegalovirus infection (dated 2019 in TCRdb). In terms of the full investigation: Peptide stimulations targeted recently identified HLA-C-restricted CMV epitopes, whose presentation resists viral immunomodulation, together with well-studied HLA-B-restricted epitopes. The HLA type of each donor mattered for the analysis, because public TCR beta signatures pointed to carriage of CMV infection along with the matching HLA type.

A remark on this clonotype: The clone's antigen remains unknown. Base qualities were left out, and no much larger clone turns up one base away.

Looking up the germline V gene yields CDR1 SGHVS and CDR2 FNYEAQ. From cysteine to phenylalanine, the CDR3 is 14 amino acids long. CDR3 DNA is the only sequence kept; it has 42 bases, read in frame from the first base. At the junction V is shortened by 4 bases and J by 5 bases; bases outside the gene matches: 7. Sequenced on an Illumina HiSeq 1500. TCRdb reprocessing: public reads trimmed at Q25 with fastp, clones called with MiXCR, in-frame beta chains kept. One record per CDR3 amino acid sequence lists the most common genes and DNA. Present in this sample are more than 110,000 distinct CDR3 sequences, 32% of which were seen just once. The ten most abundant clones make up 45% to 55% of the sample. The sample's treatment or condition label, decoded: in vitro stimulation with specific CMV peptide epitopes to enrich CMV-specific T cells. The paper's findings and limits, for the study overall: Carriers of CMV infection plus the relevant HLA type were discriminated by the cumulative frequency of public TCR beta family members in the study cohort and in an independent 352-donor cohort. The ex vivo response was dominated by HLA-C-restricted CMV-specific TCR beta clonotypes, and the single most frequent clonotype in two of eight donors was supplied by these HLA-C-restricted clonotypes.

This TCR derives from a human donor in good health (CMV status not recorded). Some clones in this sample may be carry-over from other donors' samples. In this chain, TRBV7-6 is recombined with TRBJ2-5; 7 central nucleotides agree with TRBD2. Source: CD8+ T cells from cultured PBMCs, taken from culture after CMV antigen stimulation. For the CDR3, the sequence is CASSSPGGRETQYF. The bases are TGTGCCAGCAGCTCTCCGGGAGGTAGGGAGACCCAGTACTTC.